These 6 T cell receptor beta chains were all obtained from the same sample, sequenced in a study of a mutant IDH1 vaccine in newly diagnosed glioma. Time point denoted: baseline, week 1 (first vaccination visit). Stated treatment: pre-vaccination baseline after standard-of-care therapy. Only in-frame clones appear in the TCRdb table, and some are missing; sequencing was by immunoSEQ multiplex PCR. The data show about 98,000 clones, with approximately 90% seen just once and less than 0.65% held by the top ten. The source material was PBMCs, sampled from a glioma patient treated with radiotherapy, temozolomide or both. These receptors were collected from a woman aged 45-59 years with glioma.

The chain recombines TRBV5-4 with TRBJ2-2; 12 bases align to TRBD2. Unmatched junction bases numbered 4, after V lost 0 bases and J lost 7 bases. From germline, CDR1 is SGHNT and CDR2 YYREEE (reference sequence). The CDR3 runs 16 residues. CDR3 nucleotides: TGTGCCAGCAGCTTGGGACTAGCGGGAGAGAACGGGGAGCTGTTTTTT. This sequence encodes CASSLGLAGENGELFF.

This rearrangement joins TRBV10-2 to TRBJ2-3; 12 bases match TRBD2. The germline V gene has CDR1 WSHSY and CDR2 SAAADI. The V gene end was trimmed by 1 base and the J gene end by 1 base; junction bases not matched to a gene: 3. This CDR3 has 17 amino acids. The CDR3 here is CASSELGLAGGTDTQYF. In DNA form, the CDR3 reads TGCGCCAGCAGTGAGTTGGGACTAGCGGGCGGCACAGATACGCAGTATTTT.

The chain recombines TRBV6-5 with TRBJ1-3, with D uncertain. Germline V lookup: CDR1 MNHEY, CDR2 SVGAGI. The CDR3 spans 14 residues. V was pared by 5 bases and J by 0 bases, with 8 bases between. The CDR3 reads CASSPYASGNTIYF. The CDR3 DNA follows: TGTGCCAGCAGTCCCTACGCCTCTGGAAACACCATATATTTT.

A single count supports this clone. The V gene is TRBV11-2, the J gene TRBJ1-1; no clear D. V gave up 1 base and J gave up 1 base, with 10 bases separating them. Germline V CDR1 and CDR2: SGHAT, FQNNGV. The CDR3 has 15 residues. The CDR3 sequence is CASSLVARTNTEAFF. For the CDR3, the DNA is TGTGCCAGCAGCTTAGTGGCCAGGACGAACACTGAAGCTTTCTTT.

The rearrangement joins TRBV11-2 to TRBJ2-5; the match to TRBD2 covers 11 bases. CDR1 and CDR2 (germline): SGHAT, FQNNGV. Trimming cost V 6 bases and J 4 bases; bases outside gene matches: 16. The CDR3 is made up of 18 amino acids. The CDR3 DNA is TGTGCCAGCAGACAAATTAGCGGGAGGGGTTCCGCCAGAGAGACCCAGTACTTC. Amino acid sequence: CASRQISGRGSARETQYF.

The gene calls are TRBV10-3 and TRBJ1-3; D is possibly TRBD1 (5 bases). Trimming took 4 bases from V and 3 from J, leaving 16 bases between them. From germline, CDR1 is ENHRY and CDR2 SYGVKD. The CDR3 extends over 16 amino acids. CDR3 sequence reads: CAISAQQVVRGNTIYF. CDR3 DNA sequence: TGTGCCATCAGTGCCCAACAGGTGGTCCGTGGAAACACCATATATTTT.